A single sample gave rise to the 26 T cell receptor beta chains below, sequenced in a study of control samples from healthy donors and cancer patients. Repertoires were generated with immunoSEQ multiplex PCR, while TCRdb's copy carries only in-frame clones and drops some. The sample has about 79,000 clones, 93% seen once; the top ten hold around 1.3%. The sample consisted of PBMCs. Source of these receptors: a woman aged 40 to 50 with lung cancer.

CDR3 region: CASIGAEQPQHF. The CDR3 DNA follows: TGTGCCAGCATTGGGGCAGAACAGCCCCAGCATTTT. The rearrangement links TRBV6-6 to TRBJ1-5; possibly TRBD1 for D (5 bases). CDR1 is MNHNY, CDR2 SVGAGI, per germline (reference sequence). Trimming took 7 bases from V and 7 from J, leaving 11 bases between them. The CDR3 has 12 amino acids.

This rearrangement joins TRBV19 to TRBJ1-1; 10 nucleotides agree with TRBD1. The V gene end was trimmed by 7 bases and the J gene end by 4 bases; junction bases not matched to a gene: 6. The CDR3 is 14 amino acids. Germline values: CDR1 LNHDA, CDR2 SQIVND (reference sequence). The CDR3 spells CASMHRDRGTEAFF. The CDR3 region has the DNA TGTGCCAGTATGCACCGGGACAGGGGCACTGAAGCTTTCTTT. Based on the CDR3 plus reference TRBV19 and TRBJ1-1, the full variable domain is DGGITQSPKYLFRKEGQNVTLSCEQNLNHDAMYWYRQDPGQGLRLIYYSQIVNDFQKGDIAEGYSVSREKKESFPLTVTSAQKNPTAFYLCASMHRDRGTEAFFGQGTRLTVV.

The chain has TRBV7-3 and TRBJ1-1; weak D call: TRBD1 (5 bases). Germline assignment: CDR1 SGHTA and CDR2 FQGTGA. V lost 4 bases, J lost 9 bases, and 9 bases lay in between. This CDR3 contains 11 residues. The CDR3 DNA reads as TGTGCCAGCAGCTCTGGGGGAAAAGCTTTCTTT. This gives the protein CASSSGGKAFF. The full variable domain, in which reference TRBV7-3 and TRBJ1-1 provide the parts outside the CDR3, is GAGVSQTPSNKVTEKGKYVELRCDPISGHTALYWYRQSLGQGPEFLIYFQGTGAADDSGLPNDRFFAVRPEGSVSTLKIQRTERGDSAVYLCASSSGGKAFFGQGTRLTVV.

The chain uses TRBV9 and TRBJ2-1, with D perhaps TRBD2 (5 bases). Germline V gives CDR1 SGDLS, CDR2 YYNGEE. The CDR3 extends over 16 amino acids. With 0 bases removed from V and 0 bases from J, the gap between germline ends came to 10 bases. The CDR3 here is CASSVERESSYNEQFF. The CDR3 DNA reads as TGTGCCAGCAGCGTAGAAAGGGAGAGCTCCTACAATGAGCAGTTCTTC.

The CDR3 loop reads CAWSLPGLWVSGANVLTF. CDR3 nucleotides: TGTGCCTGGAGTCTCCCAGGGTTGTGGGTCTCTGGGGCCAACGTCCTGACTTTC. The J gene is TRBJ2-6, the V gene TRBV30; the D gene is possibly TRBD1 (5 bases). V lost 2 bases and J lost 0, with 17 bases in between. The CDR3 is 18 amino acids. Germline V gives CDR1 GTSNPN, CDR2 SVGIG (reference sequence). Filled out from reference TRBV30 and TRBJ2-6, the complete variable domain reads SQTIHQWPATLVQPVGSPLSLECTVEGTSNPNLYWYRQAAGRGLQLLFYSVGIGQISSEVPQNLSASRPQDRQFILSSKKLLLSDSGFYLCAWSLPGLWVSGANVLTFGAGSRLTVL.

This chain joins TRBV5-1 and TRBJ1-6; 7 bases line up with TRBD1. Germline assignment: CDR1 SGHRS and CDR2 YFSETQ. The CDR3 sequence is 16 residues long. The trim removed 4 bases at V and 14 bases at J, leaving 18 bases unmatched. CDR3 nucleotides: TGCGCCAGCAGCCCAACCGGGACAGAGCAAACAGTGGCCCTCCACTTT. Encoded protein: CASSPTGTEQTVALHF.

The chain is built from TRBV7-9 and TRBJ2-1; D tentatively reads TRBD1 or TRBD2 (5 bases each). V was cut by 4 bases and J by 3 bases, with 13 bases left in between. Germline V CDR1 and CDR2: SEHNR, FQNEAQ (reference sequence). The CDR3 sequence is 15 residues long. The CDR3 here is CASSSLRDLYNEQFF. The DNA for the CDR3 is TGTGCCAGCAGCTCCCTGAGGGACCTCTACAATGAGCAGTTCTTC.

The chain carries TRBV7-8 and TRBJ2-3; 10 bases are a match to TRBD2. Trimming removed 1 base from V and 5 bases from J; junction bases left unmatched: 6. The CDR3 runs 16 residues. Germline V gives CDR1 SGHVS, CDR2 FQNEAQ. CDR3 amino acids: CASSLGASGGLDTQYF. Here the CDR3 DNA reads TGTGCCAGCAGCTTAGGCGCTAGCGGGGGCTTAGATACGCAGTATTTT.

The genes are TRBV27 and TRBJ2-7, with 7 nucleotides matching TRBD1. The CDR3 consists of 16 residues. CDR1 and CDR2 from the germline V gene are MNHEY and SMNVEV (reference sequence). V lost 7 bases, J lost 3 bases, and 15 bases stayed unmatched. The CDR3 nucleotides are TGTGCCAGCACCCCCCTGACAGGGCGCTCGATCTACGAGCAGTACTTC. Residues: CASTPLTGRSIYEQYF.

This sequence joins TRBV5-1 and TRBJ2-1, with a tentative D call TRBD2 (5 bases). Trimming removed 5 bases at V and 5 bases at J, with 17 bases between. Germline lookup yields CDR1 SGHRS and CDR2 YFSETQ. The CDR3 sequence is 15 residues long. CDR3 amino acids: CASRLAPGRNNEQFF. The CDR3 DNA reads TGCGCCAGCAGACTCGCCCCGGGGAGAAACAATGAGCAGTTCTTC.

The genes are TRBV20-1 and TRBJ1-2, with D perhaps TRBD1 (5 bases). This CDR3 comprises 11 residues. Trimming took off 4 bases at V and 4 bases at J, with 7 bases between the two ends. CDR1 is DFQATT and CDR2 is SNEGSKA in the germline V gene (reference sequence). CDR3 sequence: CSATGFYGYTF. Here the CDR3 DNA reads TGCAGTGCTACAGGGTTCTATGGCTACACCTTC.

The chain carries TRBV7-6 and TRBJ2-3; D perhaps matches TRBD1 (6 bases). V was trimmed by 4 bases and J by 1 base, leaving 9 bases between them. The germline V gene encodes CDR1 SGHVS and CDR2 FNYEAQ. The CDR3 covers 14 residues. The DNA for the CDR3 is TGTGCCAGCAGCTCGTCAGGGGGCACAGATACGCAGTATTTT. Translated, it gives CASSSSGGTDTQYF.

The chain is built from TRBV5-4 and TRBJ2-1; no reliable D call. The CDR3 extends over 14 amino acids. Germline values: CDR1 SGHNT, CDR2 YYREEE (reference sequence). V lost 0 bases and J 10 bases, leaving 14 bases between the germline ends. In nucleotides, the CDR3 is TGTGCCAGCAGCTTGGCGTCTACATATGACGAGCAGTTCTTC. This encodes CASSLASTYDEQFF.

V and J are TRBV5-1 and TRBJ1-1, with TRBD1 identical over 10 bases. CDR1 and CDR2 (germline): SGHRS, YFSETQ. The CDR3 sequence is 13 residues long. The junction had 1 base not matched to a gene; V was cut back by 4 bases and J by 4 bases. DNA of the CDR3: TGCGCCAGCAGCCGGACAGGGGGCACTGAAGCTTTCTTT. Encoded protein: CASSRTGGTEAFF.

The CDR3 region is CAISDPGNAYEQYF. CDR3 nucleotide sequence: TGTGCCATCAGTGACCCCGGGAACGCATACGAGCAGTACTTC. V is TRBV10-3 and J is TRBJ2-7; weak D call: TRBD2 (5 bases). V dropped 3 bases and J dropped 4 bases, with 13 bases sitting between them. Germline assignment: CDR1 ENHRY and CDR2 SYGVKD. The length of the CDR3 is 14 residues.

J is TRBJ1-6 and V is TRBV27, with D hard to call. This CDR3 comprises 15 residues. CDR1 and CDR2 from the germline V gene are MNHEY and SMNVEV (reference sequence). Deletions cut 6 bases from V and 6 bases from J, with 15 bases between. The CDR3 sequence: CASSPYSTLNSPLHF. The DNA of the CDR3 is TGTGCCAGCAGCCCATACAGTACCCTTAATTCACCCCTCCACTTT.

V usage is TRBV21-1 and J usage is TRBJ2-3; the table's D call, TRBD2, has no DNA check behind it. TRBV21-1 is classified as a pseudogene. This CDR3 contains 12 residues. The CDR3 protein is CASSKGDGGQYF. In DNA form, the CDR3 reads TGTGCCAGCAGCAAAGGGGACGGGGGGCAGTATTTT.

The J gene is TRBJ2-7, the V gene TRBV27, with 7 bases identical to TRBD1. This CDR3 comprises 14 residues. Germline V CDR1 and CDR2: MNHEY, SMNVEV (reference sequence). Germline trimming cut 5 bases from V and 4 bases from J; bases unmatched to any gene: 8. The CDR3 spells CASSLYGTVYEQYF. CDR3 DNA: TGTGCCAGCAGTCTGTACGGGACAGTTTACGAGCAGTACTTC.

Worth noting for this clone: A junction end diverges from the germline sequence, so it may reflect a read error. The rearrangement joins TRBV5-5 to TRBJ1-1; D may be TRBD1 (6 bases). CDR1 is SGHKS, CDR2 YYEKEE, per germline (reference sequence). There are 17 residues in the CDR3. CDR3 region: CASSLGAVGVLAIFNDF. Here the CDR3 DNA reads TGTGCCAGCTCTCTGGGGGCAGTCGGAGTCCTCGCCATCTTCAACGATTTT.

The V gene is TRBV9, the J gene TRBJ1-1, with D perhaps matching TRBD1 (5 bases). The CDR3 has 14 amino acids. Germline CDR1 and CDR2: SGDLS and YYNGEE. Trimming shortened V by 0 bases and J by 7 bases, and 13 bases separated the two germline ends. The CDR3: CASSVDPGQGEAFF. The CDR3 DNA reads as TGTGCCAGCAGCGTAGACCCAGGGCAGGGTGAAGCTTTCTTT.

The rearrangement uses TRBV4-2 and TRBJ1-2; D unclear. Germline V lookup: CDR1 LGHNA, CDR2 YNFKEQ. This CDR3 is built from 15 residues. Trimming pared 5 bases from V and 5 bases from J, leaving 18 bases between. The CDR3 loop is CASSSWQVGEYGYTF. The CDR3, as DNA: TGTGCCAGCAGCTCCTGGCAGGTGGGAGAGTATGGCTACACCTTC.

The chain couples TRBV9 to TRBJ2-7, with TRBD2 as a possible D gene (7 bases). The germline CDR1 and CDR2 sequences are SGDLS and YYNGEE. V was pared by 0 bases and J by 3 bases, with 13 bases between. This CDR3 is built from 15 residues. CDR3 region: CASSVGAGAGYEQYF. CDR3 nucleotide sequence: TGTGCCAGCAGCGTAGGGGCGGGGGCCGGCTACGAGCAGTACTTC.

The genes are TRBV5-1 and TRBJ1-1, with D possibly TRBD1 on 5 matching bases. V was cut by 6 bases and J by 5 bases, with 11 bases left in between. The CDR3 is made up of 12 amino acids. The germline CDR1 and CDR2 sequences are SGHRS and YFSETQ. The CDR3 DNA reads as TGCGCCAGCACAGGGATTCGGACTGAAGCTTTCTTT. Translating gives CASTGIRTEAFF.

V gene TRBV4-1 combines with J gene TRBJ1-2; 10 bases line up with TRBD1. The germline V gene has CDR1 MGHRA and CDR2 YSYEKL. The CDR3 length is 15 residues. V shed 4 bases and J 3 bases; nucleotides not matched to a gene: 5. The CDR3 nucleotides are TGCGCCAGCAGCCCGGGACAGGGGTTGGACTATGGCTACACCTTC. Protein: CASSPGQGLDYGYTF.

CDR3 in amino acids: CASSPGSSEAFF. DNA for the CDR3: TGTGCCAGTAGTCCTGGGTCTTCTGAAGCTTTCTTT. This sequence joins TRBV19 and TRBJ1-1; D not resolved. CDR3 length: 12 amino acids. The V gene lost 5 bases and the J gene lost 6 bases, with 10 bases spanning the gap. Germline CDR1 is LNHDA and CDR2 is SQIVND (reference sequence).

This clone was counted between two and nine times. The genes are TRBV11-2 and TRBJ1-2; D is undetermined. This CDR3 region has 16 residues. V gave up 2 bases and J gave up 4 bases, with 17 bases separating them. In germline, CDR1 is SGHAT, CDR2 FQNNGV. CDR3 amino acids: CASSLLRGRTGYGYTF. Written as DNA, the CDR3 is TGTGCCAGCAGCTTATTACGAGGGCGCACCGGCTATGGCTACACCTTC.